This T cell receptor beta chain came from a study of T-cell reconstitution after alpha-beta-depleted transplantation in children. Germline V gives CDR1 MNHEY, CDR2 SVGAGI. This CDR3 has 14 amino acids. J lost 3 bases, V lost 6 bases, and 7 bases had no gene match. This clonotype was counted at least ten times. Unique molecular identifiers were incorporated during preparation of the TCRbeta library. TCRdb recomputed calls from the PCR reads with MiXCR, one row per CDR3 protein. The data contain some 240,000 distinct CDR3 sequences, around 8.9% of them seen just once; the ten biggest clones take up about 5%.

This chain uses TRBV6-5 with TRBJ1-1; 7 bases line up with TRBD1. The sequence came from a human donor who donated a stem cell graft to a child with SCID. Sequencing used PBMCs from the stem cell graft donor, obtained from the stem cell graft. CDR3 residues: CASSSRQGYTEAFF. CDR3 in DNA: TGTGCCAGCAGCTCCAGACAGGGATACACTGAAGCTTTCTTT.